This TCR beta chain originates from a study of radiation and T cells in renal cell carcinoma. Overall study results and limits: In nephrectomy-only tumors, top 100 clonotypes averaged about 45%, versus around 54% irradiated.

Treatment here: treatment-naive control, cytoreductive nephrectomy. Control samples are tumors resected by cytoreductive nephrectomy without prior radiation. Control tumors came from a few females and some twelve males, aged 40 to 82. TCRdb's copy holds only in-frame clones and misses some; the assay was immunoSEQ multiplex PCR. The table includes 14,000 to 15,000 clones, around two thirds detected once. As for this clone: The antigen is not known.

The sample here was tumor tissue, taken from a patient whose treatment was nephrectomy without radiotherapy. The receptor's source is a man in his sixties with renal cell carcinoma.

The CDR3 sequence is CASSQVGGNTQYF. In DNA, the CDR3 is TGTGCCAGCAGCCAAGTCGGGGGTAATACGCAGTATTTT. The chain has TRBV14 and TRBJ2-3, with D maybe TRBD2 (6 bases). The CDR3 runs 13 residues. Trimming took 1 base from V and 7 from J, leaving 9 bases between them. Germline CDR1 and CDR2: SGHDN and FVKESK.